The clone carrying this T cell receptor beta chain appeared many times. Its antigen is undetermined. Input was roughly 1 million sorted T cells, either CD4+ or CD8+. CDR3 length: 15 amino acids. CDR1 and CDR2 from the germline V gene are SGHRS and YFSETQ. Unmatched junction bases numbered 5, after V lost 4 bases and J lost 2 bases. The entry originates in a study of neurological immune-mediated disorders. Study-wide findings and caveats: HTLV-1-associated myelopathy ranked highest for TCR clonal expansion and multiple sclerosis lowest, beneath healthy controls.

As for the cDNA, it was generated by 5'RACE with 10-nucleotide random UMIs. TCRdb reprocessed the 5' RACE reads via MiXCR and lists one record per CDR3 protein. The data contain 35,000 to 40,000 distinct CDR3 sequences, around 10% of them singletons. This TCR was sampled from a woman in her twenties or thirties with HTLV-1-associated myelopathy (HAM/TSP). The chain is built from TRBV5-1 and TRBJ1-3, with 8 positions matching TRBD1. Sequenced sample: CD4+ T cells from blood. CDR3 nucleotide sequence: TGCGCCAGCAGCATTCAGGGGGCGGCTGGAAACACCATATATTTT. This encodes CASSIQGAAGNTIYF.